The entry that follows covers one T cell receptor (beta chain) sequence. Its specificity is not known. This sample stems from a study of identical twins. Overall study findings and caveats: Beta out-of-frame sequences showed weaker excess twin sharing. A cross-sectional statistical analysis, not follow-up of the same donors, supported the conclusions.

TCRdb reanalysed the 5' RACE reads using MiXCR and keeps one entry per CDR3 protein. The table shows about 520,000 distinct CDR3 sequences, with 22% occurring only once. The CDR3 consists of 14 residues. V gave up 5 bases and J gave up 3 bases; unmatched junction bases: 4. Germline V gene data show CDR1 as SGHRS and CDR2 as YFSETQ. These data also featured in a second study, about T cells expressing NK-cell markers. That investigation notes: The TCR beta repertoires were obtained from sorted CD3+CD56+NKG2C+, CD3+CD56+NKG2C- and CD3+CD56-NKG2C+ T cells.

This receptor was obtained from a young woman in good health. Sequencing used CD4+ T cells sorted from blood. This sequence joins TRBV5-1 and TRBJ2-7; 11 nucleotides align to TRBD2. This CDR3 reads CASSPTSGIYEQYF. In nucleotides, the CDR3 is TGCGCCAGCAGTCCGACTAGCGGGATCTACGAGCAGTACTTC.